This T cell receptor (beta chain) stems from a study of shared clonotypes between healthy human individuals. Turning to the study itself: Two female and three male donors aged 18 to 49 were enrolled. Overall study results and limits: The study's rarefaction showed incomplete sorted-subset sequencing despite large depth. As a rule, naive subsets had a larger estimated richness than memory subsets.

V was clipped by 1 base and J by 1 base; unmatched bases: 6. Germline values: CDR1 SGHNT, CDR2 YENEEA. The CDR3 is 17 residues long. Concerning this clone itself: Its specificity is not known.

Selected positively for CCR7 and CD45RO-negative, naive CD8 cells excluded terminally differentiated effector memory CD45RA+ cells. Method: immunoSEQ multiplex PCR; TCRdb's copy keeps in-frame clones and lacks some. The sample consists of approximately 2,200,000 clones, approximately 94% of them appearing once. This sequence was found in a man aged 18 to 30 in good health. Some clones in this sample may be carry-over from other donors' samples. Sequenced material: naive CD8+ T cells from PBMCs. The chain joins TRBV11-3 to TRBJ2-1; TRBD2 aligns across 8 bases. The CDR3 region is CASSLGVREVSYNEQFF. DNA for the CDR3: TGTGCCAGCAGCTTAGGGGTGCGGGAGGTATCCTACAATGAGCAGTTCTTC.